Listed here are 8 T cell receptor beta chains from one sample, sequenced in a study of shared clonotypes between healthy human individuals. Sequencing used immunoSEQ multiplex PCR; TCRdb keeps in-frame clones, though not all of them. This table holds approximately 740,000 clones, nearly 95% found once. CD8 cells regarded as naive lacked CD45RO, were positively chosen for CCR7, and omitted terminally differentiated effector memory CD45RA+ cells. The specimen sequenced was naive CD8+ T cells sorted from blood. These receptors originate from a man aged 25-40 years in good health.

This clone has just a few counts. The junction does not match germline at one end; this may be a read error. The rearrangement joins TRBV6-1 to TRBJ2-7; a possible D gene is TRBD2 (6 bases). This CDR3 has 11 amino acids. Germline V gives CDR1 MNHNS, CDR2 SASEGT. The CDR3 region has the DNA TGTGCCAGCAGTATTACCGGGAGTCAGGACTTC. This encodes CASSITGSQDF.

The V gene is TRBV7-2, the J gene TRBJ2-1, with 7 bases that match TRBD2. V shed 2 bases, J shed 3 bases, and the junction held 10 bases outside the gene matches. The V gene's germline CDR1 is SGHTA and CDR2 FQGNSA. The length of the CDR3 is 17 residues. CDR3 coding DNA: TGTGCCAGCAGCTTAAATGGAGCGGGGAGTATCTACAATGAGCAGTTCTTC. Protein: CASSLNGAGSIYNEQFF.

This chain links TRBV30 with TRBJ2-7; D not certain. The CDR3 is 16 residues long. Trimming took off 0 bases at V and 0 bases at J, with 15 bases between the two ends. CDR1 and CDR2 from the germline V gene are GTSNPN and SVGIG (reference sequence). The CDR3 loop is CAWSVLNSPSSYEQYF. Written as DNA, the CDR3 is TGTGCCTGGAGTGTACTTAACAGCCCCAGCTCCTACGAGCAGTACTTC.

The V call is TRBV13, the J call TRBJ2-2; TRBD2 is a possible D gene (5 bases). The germline V and J ends were trimmed by 1 base and 2 bases, with 20 bases remaining between them. The CDR3 consists of 19 residues. Germline V gene lookup returns CDR1 PRHDT and CDR2 FYEKMQ (reference sequence). CDR3 nucleotide sequence: TGTGCCAGCAGCTTAGTCCGGAGGCAGGCCAACGGTAACACCGGGGAGCTGTTTTTT. The encoded protein is CASSLVRRQANGNTGELFF.

This chain joins TRBV9 and TRBJ2-6, with D unresolved. The CDR3 sequence is 15 residues long. Germline V lookup: CDR1 SGDLS, CDR2 YYNGEE. The germline V and J ends were trimmed by 4 bases and 0 bases, with 8 bases remaining between them. DNA for the CDR3: TGTGCCAGCAGCTCCAGCAGCTCTGGGGCCAACGTCCTGACTTTC. Its translation: CASSSSSSGANVLTF.

V gene TRBV27 combines with J gene TRBJ2-2; D unclear. The CDR3 runs to 13 residues. Per germline, CDR1 MNHEY and CDR2 SMNVEV (reference sequence). Trimming pared 5 bases from V and 6 bases from J, leaving 10 bases between. The CDR3 protein is CASSLDAPGELFF. CDR3 coding DNA: TGTGCCAGCAGTCTGGACGCCCCCGGGGAGCTGTTTTTT.

V and J are TRBV27 and TRBJ1-5; 7 positions agree with TRBD1. This CDR3 has 16 amino acids. Germline assignment: CDR1 MNHEY and CDR2 SMNVEV (reference sequence). V lost 6 bases to trimming and J lost 4 bases; unmatched junction nucleotides: 12. The CDR3 is CASRFTGAGRNQPQHF. Written as DNA, the CDR3 is TGTGCCAGCAGGTTTACAGGGGCTGGACGGAATCAGCCCCAGCATTTT.

The chain links TRBV5-4 to TRBJ2-2; the D is unclear. Germline assignment: CDR1 SGHNT and CDR2 YYREEE (reference sequence). V shed 1 base and J shed 2 bases, with 9 bases lying between them. The CDR3 length is 15 residues. This chain's CDR3 is CASSLQDHNTGELFF. The DNA for the CDR3 is TGTGCCAGCAGCTTGCAGGACCACAACACCGGGGAGCTGTTTTTT.